These T cell receptor beta chains were read from a single sample in a study of blood T cell repertoires in COVID-19. Sequencing used immunoSEQ multiplex PCR; TCRdb keeps in-frame clones, though not all of them. The table records more than 120,000 clones, around 84% of them present only once. The sequenced material came from peripheral blood. The receptors were sampled from a human donor in a cohort sampled during active COVID-19. Both conserved end residues are part of each CDR3. A D gene is named only where the DNA matches it firmly. A row's size may be missing; if present it is once, few, many or a size class.

>NA|TRBJ1-1|NA|TRBV28
TGTGCCAGCAGCTTAGGAGGGCATGAAGCTTTCTTT
CASSLGGHEAFF
>NA|TRBJ2-5|NA|TRBV6-5
TGTGCCAGCAGCGCGGGACTTCGGGAGACCCAGTACTTC
CASSAGLRETQYF
>NA|TRBJ2-3|TRBD1|TRBV28
TGTGCCAGCAGTTCCCCGACAGGGGGCGTGGGTACGCAGTATTTT
CASSSPTGGVGTQYF
>NA|TRBJ1-4|TRBD1|TRBV7-7
TGTGCTAGCAGCGCGGGGACAGGGGGGTCTAATGAAAAACTGTTTTTT
CASSAGTGGSNEKLFF
>NA|TRBJ1-2|TRBD1|TRBV29-1
TGCAGCGTTGGGGGACAGGGGAAGGGCTACACCTTC
CSVGGQGKGYTF
>NA|TRBJ2-1|NA|TRBV20-1
TGCAGTGCTGGGACAAATCATGAGCAGTTCTTC
CSAGTNHEQFF
>NA|TRBJ1-1|TRBD1|TRBV5-1
TGCGCCAGCAGCTTGGCAGGGGGGAGGAACACTGAAGCTTTCTTT
CASSLAGGRNTEAFF
>NA|TRBJ1-4|NA|TRBV9
TGTGCCAGCAGCGTATCCCACGGTAATGAAAAACTGTTTTTT
CASSVSHGNEKLFF
>few|TRBJ2-3|NA|TRBV5-5
TGTGCCAGCAGCTTGCTGGTGACTAGTGCAGATACGCAGTATTTT
CASSLLVTSADTQYF
>NA|TRBJ2-5|NA|TRBV4-1
TGCGCCAGCAGCTACGACCCGGGGGAGGTACAAGAGACCCAGTACTTC
CASSYDPGEVQETQYF
>NA|TRBJ1-6|TRBD1|TRBV6-5
TGTGCCAGCAATACAGGGGGCATTAATTCACCCCTCCACTTT
CASNTGGINSPLHF
>NA|TRBJ2-3|TRBD2|TRBV7-3
TGTGCCAGCGGCGCTGCGGGAGGGCCTCCAGATACGCAGTATTTT
CASGAAGGPPDTQYF
>NA|TRBJ2-2|TRBD1|TRBV7-9
TGTGCCAGCAGCTCCGACAGGGGGCAGAACACCGGGGAGCTGTTTTTT
CASSSDRGQNTGELFF
>few|TRBJ2-7|TRBD1|TRBV6-1
TGTGCCAGCAGTGACCCGGACAGGGTAGTCAGCGAGCAGTACTTC
CASSDPDRVVSEQYF
>NA|TRBJ1-4|NA|TRBV30
TGTGCGTCCAGCGGCGTCCCTGTCGAAAAACTGTTTTTT
CASSGVPVEKLFF
>NA|TRBJ2-5|TRBD1|TRBV9
TGTGCCAGCAGCAGAGGAGGACAGGGGGGGGAGACCCAGTACTTC
CASSRGGQGGETQYF
>NA|TRBJ1-6|NA|TRBV7-9
TGTGCCAGCAGCCCCCGGAGCCTAAATTCACCCCTCCACTTT
CASSPRSLNSPLHF
>few|TRBJ1-5|TRBD1|TRBV28
TGTGCCAGCAGCTCGGGACAGGGGGTTCAGCCCCAGCATTTT
CASSSGQGVQPQHF
>NA|TRBJ1-1|NA|TRBV19
TGTGCCAGTAGTATAAGCAGGGCCGGGACTGAAGCTTTCTTT
CASSISRAGTEAFF
>NA|TRBJ1-4|NA|TRBV5-8
TGTGCCAGCAGCTTCCCCGAGCAGGGAGGGTTCGATGAAAAACTGTTTTTT
CASSFPEQGGFDEKLFF
>NA|TRBJ1-5|NA|TRBV21-1
TGTGCCAGCAGCAAAGGGGCCGGGGGACGCCAGCCCCAGCATTTT
CASSKGAGGRQPQHF
>NA|TRBJ2-2|TRBD2|TRBV6-6
TGTGCCAGCAGCCGGGGGGGCGGGGAGCTGTTTTTT
CASSRGGGELFF
>NA|TRBJ1-1|NA|TRBV3-1/TRBV3-2
TGTGCCAGCAGCCGAATAGAAACCACTGAAGCTTTCTTT
CASSRIETTEAFF
>NA|TRBJ2-7|TRBD1|TRBV11-1
TGTGCCAGCAGCTTAGCAAGTACAGGGGGAGAGCAGTACTTC
CASSLASTGGEQYF
>NA|TRBJ1-6|TRBD1|TRBV5-1
TGCGCCAGCAGGCAGGACAGGGTAGGGTCACCCCTCCACTTT
CASRQDRVGSPLHF
>NA|TRBJ2-7|TRBD1|TRBV11-2
TGTGCCAGCAGCGTCTACAGGGGGTCGGCCTACGAGCAGTACTTC
CASSVYRGSAYEQYF
>NA|TRBJ2-3|TRBD2|TRBV5-4
TGTGCCAGCAGCCCATCTAGCGGGAGCACAGATACGCAGTATTTT
CASSPSSGSTDTQYF
>NA|TRBJ2-2|TRBD2|TRBV7-9
TGTGCCAGCAGCTTGTCGGCTAGCGGGAGGGCCGGCGGCGGGGAGCTGTTTTTT
CASSLSASGRAGGGELFF
>NA|TRBJ1-1|NA|TRBV6-6
TGTGCCAGCAGTTACGAGGGGGAGAACACTGAAGCTTTCTTT
CASSYEGENTEAFF
>NA|TRBJ1-6|NA|TRBV7-9
TGTGCCAGCAGCTTAGCGCGGGGGCGAATGTTCGATAATTCACCCCTCCACTTT
CASSLARGRMFDNSPLHF
>NA|TRBJ1-6|TRBD1|TRBV5-1
TGCGCCAGCAGCTTGGCGGGTCGAGGGACAGGGGATTCACCCCTCCACTTT
CASSLAGRGTGDSPLHF
>NA|TRBJ2-1|TRBD2|TRBV12-5
TGTGCTAGTGGTTTGCGGCTAGCGGGAGGGAACTACAATGAGCAGTTCTTC
CASGLRLAGGNYNEQFF
>NA|TRBJ2-1|NA|TRBV7-3
TGTGCCAGCAGCTTAGGCGGGGGCATGTACAATGAGCAGTTCTTC
CASSLGGGMYNEQFF